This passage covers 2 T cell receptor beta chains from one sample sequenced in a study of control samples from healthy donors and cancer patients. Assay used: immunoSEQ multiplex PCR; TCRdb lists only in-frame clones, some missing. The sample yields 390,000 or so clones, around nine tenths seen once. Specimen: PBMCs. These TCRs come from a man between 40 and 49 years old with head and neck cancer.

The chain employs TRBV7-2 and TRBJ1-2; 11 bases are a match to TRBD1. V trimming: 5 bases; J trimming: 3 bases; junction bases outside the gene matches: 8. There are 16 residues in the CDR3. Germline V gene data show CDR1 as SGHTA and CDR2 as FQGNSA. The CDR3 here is CASSMLPGQGDYGYTF. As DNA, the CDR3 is TGTGCCAGCAGCATGCTGCCGGGACAGGGGGACTATGGCTACACCTTC.

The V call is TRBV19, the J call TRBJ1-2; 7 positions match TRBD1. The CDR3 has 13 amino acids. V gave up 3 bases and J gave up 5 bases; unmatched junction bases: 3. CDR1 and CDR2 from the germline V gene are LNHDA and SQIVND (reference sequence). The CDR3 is CASSIDRVYGYTF. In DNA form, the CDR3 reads TGTGCCAGTAGTATCGACAGGGTTTATGGCTACACCTTC.